This T cell receptor beta chain was observed in a study of T cell responses to AZD1222 COVID-19 vaccine (dated by TCRdb to the early 2020s). Concerning the study at large: AZD1222 recipients whose second dose came at about 4 weeks and those whose second dose came at about 12 weeks were combined into one group, since spike-specific TCR depth and breadth did not differ between the two schedules. TCR sequencing covered roughly 230 trial participants: 200 to 220 given two doses of AZD1222 and around 26 given two doses of MenACWY control vaccine. Trial participants were enrolled by age into 18-55, 56-69 and 70-plus year subgroups, with around 150, 28 and 57 TCR-sequenced participants respectively.

To note about this clone: Its antigen target is currently unknown. The sample holds no much larger clone one base away, and base qualities are not on file.

The time point label, read with the paper, signifies: baseline before first vaccination. Vaccinee samples came from UK trials COV001 and COV002, including a single-blind randomized controlled phase 2/3 trial of AZD1222 (ChAdOx1 nCoV-19) in healthy adults. For TCRbeta chain sequencing, PBMC samples from trial participants were taken at day 0 and at day 28 after the second dose. In the germline V gene (reference sequence), CDR1 corresponds to SGHKS and CDR2 to YYEKEE. V is cut by 1 base and J by 1 base, and the space between the germline ends is 11 bases. The CDR3 sequence holds 15 residues, the cysteine and phenylalanine included. Here the CDR3 DNA is all that survives: 45 bases in frame from base 1. The CDR3 regions of human TCRbeta chains were analyzed by immunosequencing. On the study's bioinformatics: TCRs in the repertoires were compared against a reference library of SARS-CoV-2-specific TCRs that had been generated with the MIRA antigen-specificity platform. Breadth meant the fraction of unique TCRs that were SARS-CoV-2-associated, whereas depth meant the fraction of total T cells that were SARS-CoV-2-associated. Each spike-specific TCR was assigned to its reactive spike region and to a CD4 or CD8 class using the MIRA data. Log10-transformed breadth and depth values were compared by one-way ANOVA with Sidak's multiple comparisons tests. The table was pulled from immuneACCESS by TCRdb, which kept in-frame rearrangements only. Such tables lose some clones; where checked, under half of the loss comes from unresolved V genes, and the rest has no known cause. That table supplies the V and J calls and clone size; D and trimming were determined from the DNA. The sample table records about 97,000 clones; roughly 84% of these occur just once. The ten largest clones represent approximately 2.8% of the sample.

Broader findings and caveats from the paper: Nearly half of unique spike-specific TCRs reportedly recognized epitopes outside regions mutated in the B.1.351 and B.1.1.7 variants. Spike-specific TCR breadth and depth rose significantly after two AZD1222 doses compared with day 0 and with MenACWY recipients. Because no day 14 peak-response samples were available, repertoires were characterized only after the peak T cell response. In the small 56-69-year group, the increase in depth fell short of significance, most likely because of low power. Most participants were white British and females outnumbered males, and the authors suggested that clonal diversity may have been underestimated. Conclusions about previously exposed vaccinees are limited, since just 5 to 7 AZD1222 recipients were seropositive for SARS-CoV-2 at baseline. The vaccine-associated CD4 TCRs covered the entire spike protein, and the dominant responses fell in regions 160-218 and 743-854.

Recombination joined TRBV5-5 with TRBJ1-2; possibly the D gene is TRBD1, per 5 matching bases. The material sequenced was peripheral blood, taken on day 0 of AZD1222 vaccination. This clonotype was sampled from an adult in good health. The CDR3 in this case is CASSLRGVGNYGYTF. The nucleotide sequence reads TGTGCCAGCAGCTTGAGGGGTGTGGGTAACTATGGCTACACCTTC.